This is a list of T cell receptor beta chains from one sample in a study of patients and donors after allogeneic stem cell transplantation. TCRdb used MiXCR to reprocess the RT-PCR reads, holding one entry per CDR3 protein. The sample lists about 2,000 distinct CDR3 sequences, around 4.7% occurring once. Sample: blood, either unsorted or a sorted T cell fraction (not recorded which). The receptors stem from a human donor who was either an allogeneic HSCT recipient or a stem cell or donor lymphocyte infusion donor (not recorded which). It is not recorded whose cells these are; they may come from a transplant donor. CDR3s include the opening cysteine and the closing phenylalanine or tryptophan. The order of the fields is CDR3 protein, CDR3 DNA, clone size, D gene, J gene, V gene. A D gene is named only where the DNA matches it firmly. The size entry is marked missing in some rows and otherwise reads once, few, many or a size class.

CDR3: CASGSGTDDYGYTF; DNA: TGCGCCAGTGGCAGTGGGACGGATGACTATGGCTACACCTTC; size: few; D: NA; J: TRBJ1-2; V: TRBV5-1
CDR3: CAISEEGQTNTEAFF; DNA: TGTGCCATCAGTGAGGAAGGCCAGACGAACACTGAAGCTTTCTTT; size: few; D: NA; J: TRBJ1-1; V: TRBV10-3
CDR3: CASSGMGGLSNQPQHF; DNA: TGTGCCAGCAGCGGCATGGGGGGGTTAAGCAATCAGCCCCAGCATTTT; size: medium-sized; D: NA; J: TRBJ1-5; V: TRBV12-3/TRBV12-4
CDR3: CSVDRAGGNYGYTF; DNA: TGCAGCGTTGATAGGGCAGGGGGCAACTATGGCTACACCTTC; size: medium-sized; D: TRBD1; J: TRBJ1-2; V: TRBV29-1
CDR3: CAIMGPEGGANPYNEQFF; DNA: TGTGCCATCATGGGGCCCGAGGGGGGAGCCAATCCCTACAATGAGCAGTTCTTC; size: NA; D: NA; J: TRBJ2-1; V: TRBV10-3
CDR3: CSASPMGADTQYF; DNA: TGCAGTGCTAGTCCTATGGGGGCAGATACGCAGTATTTT; size: medium-sized; D: NA; J: TRBJ2-3; V: TRBV20-1
CDR3: CASSEGGVNTGELFF; DNA: TGTGCCAGCAGTGAGGGGGGAGTGAACACCGGGGAGCTGTTTTTT; size: few; D: NA; J: TRBJ2-2; V: TRBV6-4
CDR3: CASSRDFRTGELFF; DNA: TGTGCCAGCAGCCGGGACTTCCGCACCGGGGAGCTGTTTTTT; size: few; D: NA; J: TRBJ2-2; V: TRBV7-2
CDR3: CASSQGVQFF; DNA: TGTGCCAGCAGCCAGGGAGTCCAGTTCTTC; size: few; D: NA; J: TRBJ2-1; V: TRBV12-3/TRBV12-4
CDR3: CASRSSGSETQYF; DNA: TGTGCCAGCAGGTCCTCTGGCTCAGAGACCCAGTACTTC; size: medium-sized; D: NA; J: TRBJ2-5; V: TRBV5-8
CDR3: CATRRSQGDTQYF; DNA: TGTGCCACCAGAAGGTCCCAAGGGGATACGCAGTATTTT; size: medium-sized; D: NA; J: TRBJ2-3; V: TRBV15
CDR3: CASSFQGARETQYF; DNA: TGTGCCAGCAGCTTTCAGGGGGCGAGAGAGACCCAGTACTTC; size: few; D: TRBD1; J: TRBJ2-5; V: TRBV7-2
CDR3: CASSLALTVYGYTF; DNA: TGTGCCAGCAGCTTAGCGCTGACAGTATATGGCTACACCTTC; size: medium-sized; D: NA; J: TRBJ1-2; V: TRBV7-2
CDR3: CASSSGRMAGANVLTF; DNA: TGTGCCAGCAGTTCTGGGAGGATGGCTGGGGCCAACGTCCTGACTTTC; size: large; D: NA; J: TRBJ2-6; V: TRBV27
CDR3: CASLGKTKVGTLEAFF; DNA: TGTGCCAGTCTGGGCAAAACGAAAGTGGGGACGTTGGAAGCTTTCTTT; size: medium-sized; D: NA; J: TRBJ1-1; V: TRBV19
CDR3: CASTSSWDGYTF; DNA: TGTGCCAGCACGTCTAGTTGGGATGGCTACACCTTC; size: medium-sized; D: NA; J: TRBJ1-2; V: TRBV12-3/TRBV12-4
CDR3: CSVPWEGSDTQYF; DNA: TGCAGCGTTCCCTGGGAGGGTTCAGATACGCAGTATTTT; size: few; D: TRBD2; J: TRBJ2-3; V: TRBV29-1
CDR3: CASSFDRVTGGYTF; DNA: TGTGCCAGCAGTTTTGACAGGGTAACTGGCGGCTACACCTTC; size: NA; D: TRBD1; J: TRBJ1-2; V: TRBV12-3/TRBV12-4
CDR3: CASSLEPMSGRNEQFF; DNA: TGTGCCAGCAGCTTAGAGCCAATGTCAGGGCGGAATGAGCAGTTCTTC; size: hyperexpanded; D: NA; J: TRBJ2-1; V: TRBV7-6
CDR3: CASSLGEGTQETQYF; DNA: TGTGCCAGCAGCTTAGGGGAGGGGACCCAAGAGACCCAGTACTTC; size: medium-sized; D: TRBD2; J: TRBJ2-5; V: TRBV11-3